These 26 T cell receptor beta chains were sequenced from one sample in a study of identical twins. TCRdb fed the 5' RACE reads into MiXCR, producing one record per CDR3 protein. The sample holds 200,000 to 250,000 distinct CDR3 sequences; around 7% are singletons and the top ten take around 3.4%. This sample was shared with a second study, whose subject was yellow fever vaccine responses in identical twins.

Sequencing was carried out using memory (CD45RO+) T cells sorted from blood. The origin of the receptors is a woman aged 18-29 years in good health.

This clonotype was recorded a few times. The chain is built from TRBV4-1 and TRBJ2-2; D remains unclear. Germline CDR1 MGHRA, CDR2 YSYEKL. The CDR3 spans 16 residues. Trimming removed 0 bases at V and 5 bases at J, with 13 bases between. This chain's CDR3 is CASSQDFSTDTGELFF. Written as DNA, the CDR3 is TGCGCCAGCAGCCAAGATTTCTCGACGGATACCGGGGAGCTGTTTTTT.

There are a few counts of this clonotype. The chain has TRBV11-2 and TRBJ2-2, with D unclear. Germline V gene sequence: CDR1 SGHAT, CDR2 FQNNGV. This CDR3 region has 18 residues. The V and J ends lost 1 base and 0 bases respectively, with 15 bases between them. CDR3 DNA sequence: TGTGCCAGCAGCTTAGTCGGCAACTCTAACCCGAACACCGGGGAGCTGTTTTTT. It encodes CASSLVGNSNPNTGELFF.

This clonotype was counted ten times or more. The genes are TRBV5-5 and TRBJ1-6; D gene unclear. Germline V gene sequence: CDR1 SGHKS, CDR2 YYEKEE (reference sequence). Trimming stripped 2 bases from V and 7 bases from J, with 13 bases between. The CDR3 is 15 amino acids. The CDR3 protein is CASSLSAQTNSPLHF. DNA for the CDR3: TGTGCCAGCAGCTTATCGGCGCAGACCAATTCACCCCTCCACTTT. Supplemented by reference TRBV5-5 and TRBJ1-6, the full variable domain reads DAGVTQSPTHLIKTRGQQVTLRCSPISGHKSVSWYQQVLGQGPQFIFQYYEKEERGRGNFPDRFSARQFPNYSSELNVNALLLGDSALYLCASSLSAQTNSPLHFGNGTRLTVT.

This chain joins TRBV20-1 and TRBJ2-1; 7 bases match TRBD1. CDR3 length: 12 amino acids. Germline V gives CDR1 DFQATT, CDR2 SNEGSKA (reference sequence). V lost 2 bases, J lost 8 bases, and 3 bases stayed unmatched. The CDR3 loop is CSARKGTDEQFF. The CDR3 DNA reads TGCAGTGCTAGAAAGGGGACAGATGAGCAGTTCTTC.

This clonotype was counted a few times. The chain combines TRBV20-1 with TRBJ2-1; tentatively, D is TRBD1 (6 bases). Between the trimmed V and J ends, which lost 3 bases and 7 bases, there was a span of 19 bases. Per the germline V gene, CDR1 is DFQATT and CDR2 is SNEGSKA (reference sequence). The CDR3 is made up of 15 amino acids. This chain's CDR3 is CSASPLEGDQNEQFF. Written as DNA, the CDR3 is TGCAGTGCTAGCCCCCTAGAGGGGGACCAGAATGAGCAGTTCTTC.

Concerning this clonotype: Germline and junction disagree at one end, which may indicate a read error. The chain carries TRBV12-3 or TRBV12-4 and TRBJ2-3; TRBD2 might be the D (6 bases). The CDR3 consists of 17 residues. The CDR3: CACSLGAGTLGTDTQYF. DNA for the CDR3: TGTGCCTGCAGTTTAGGGGCGGGAACTCTGGGGACAGATACGCAGTATTTT.

The chain links TRBV10-3 to TRBJ1-2; D possibly corresponds to TRBD1 (5 bases). CDR1 is ENHRY and CDR2 is SYGVKD in the germline V gene. This CDR3 comprises 13 residues. Trimming shortened V by 4 bases and J by 4 bases, and 10 bases separated the two germline ends. The CDR3 here is CAISGQPSYGYTF. CDR3 in DNA: TGTGCCATCAGTGGACAGCCTAGCTATGGCTACACCTTC.

The rearrangement joins TRBV20-1 to TRBJ2-7; D unclear. This CDR3 contains 9 residues. Germline V gives CDR1 DFQATT, CDR2 SNEGSKA (reference sequence). The germline V and J ends were trimmed by 4 bases and 7 bases, with 5 bases remaining between them. In nucleotides, the CDR3 is TGCAGTGCTACTGTTGAGCAGTACTTC. Protein product: CSATVEQYF.

This clonotype was seen a handful of times. The chain carries TRBV20-1 and TRBJ1-3; D remains ambiguous. The CDR3 loop spans 12 amino acids. Per the germline V gene, CDR1 is DFQATT and CDR2 is SNEGSKA (reference sequence). V lost 3 bases and J 4 bases, leaving 7 bases between the germline ends. The CDR3 nucleotides are TGCAGTGCTAGTGTAAGGGGAAACACCATATATTTT. Protein product: CSASVRGNTIYF.

The chain is built from TRBV20-1 and TRBJ2-7; TRBD1 matches at 8 bases. Germline CDR1 and CDR2: DFQATT and SNEGSKA (reference sequence). The CDR3 is 16 amino acids. The ends lost 1 base at V and 1 base at J; junction bases unmatched: 9. CDR3 sequence: CSARGTGNQTSYEQYV. The CDR3 DNA reads as TGCAGTGCTAGAGGGACAGGGAATCAAACGTCCTACGAGCAGTACGTC.

The chain couples TRBV5-1 to TRBJ2-1; no reliable D call. CDR1 SGHRS and CDR2 YFSETQ come from the germline V gene. V lost 0 bases and J lost 2, with 9 bases in between. This CDR3 region has 15 residues. CDR3 bases: TGCGCCAGCAGCTTGGGTGGGGTTACCTACAATGAGCAGTTCTTC. Translation: CASSLGGVTYNEQFF.

This clonotype was seen a handful of times. The V call is TRBV12-3 or TRBV12-4, the J call TRBJ2-2; no definite D call. This CDR3 has 16 residues. Trimming stripped 3 bases from V and 5 bases from J, with 16 bases between. CDR3 in amino acids: CASSLYGGTRTGELFF. CDR3 nucleotide sequence: TGTGCCAGCAGTTTGTATGGTGGCACACGGACCGGGGAGCTGTTTTTT.

The genes are TRBV12-3 or TRBV12-4 and TRBJ2-4; D is perhaps TRBD1 or TRBD2 (5 bases each). This CDR3 spans 16 amino acids. V was trimmed by 3 bases and J by 0 bases, leaving 12 bases between them. In nucleotides, the CDR3 is TGTGCCAGCAGTTTCAGGGACCTGCTAGCCAAAAACATTCAGTACTTC. It translates to CASSFRDLLAKNIQYF.

This clonotype was detected only a few times. The chain joins TRBV28 to TRBJ2-6; D is perhaps TRBD2 (5 bases). The CDR3 sequence is 16 residues long. Germline V gene data show CDR1 as MDHEN and CDR2 as SYDVKM. V was clipped by 4 bases and J by 0 bases, with 10 bases between them. CDR3 protein: CASSSGRDSGANVLTF. The CDR3 DNA follows: TGTGCCAGCAGTTCAGGACGGGACTCTGGGGCCAACGTCCTGACTTTC.

Comments on this clonotype: As the CDR3 is not closed by the conserved phenylalanine or tryptophan, this likely results from a read error. The DNA of the CDR3 is TGTGCCAGCAGGTCACCCGGGACAGGGGTCGAGCAGTACCTC. Translated, it gives CASRSPGTGVEQYL. The chain has TRBV2 and TRBJ2-7; 10 bases are shared with TRBD1. Trimming took 6 bases from V and 6 from J; bases not matched to a gene: 8. CDR1 is SNHLY and CDR2 is FYNNEI in the germline V gene. This CDR3 contains 14 residues.

The sample holds a few counts of this clonotype. The rearrangement uses TRBV27 and TRBJ1-2; D gene unclear. CDR3 size: 16 residues. The V and J ends lost 3 bases and 5 bases respectively, with 19 bases between them. The V gene's germline CDR1 is MNHEY and CDR2 SMNVEV (reference sequence). The chain's CDR3 is CASSFIRKGNPYGYTF. Here the CDR3 DNA reads TGTGCCAGCAGTTTCATAAGAAAGGGCAACCCTTATGGCTACACCTTC.

This sequence joins TRBV7-6 and TRBJ2-7, with D perhaps given as TRBD1 or TRBD2 (5 bases each). CDR1 and CDR2 (germline): SGHVS, FNYEAQ. The CDR3 extends over 13 amino acids. The germline V and J ends were trimmed by 5 bases and 6 bases, with 14 bases remaining between them. CDR3 protein: CASSANQGREQYF. CDR3 DNA: TGTGCCAGCAGCGCTAACCAGGGACGCGAGCAGTACTTC.

A few counts support this clonotype. This sequence joins TRBV7-9 and TRBJ2-3, with TRBD1 matching 9 bases. This CDR3 is built from 14 residues. Germline CDR1 SEHNR, CDR2 FQNEAQ (reference sequence). V was pared by 5 bases and J by 5 bases, with 5 bases of the junction left unmatched. CDR3 sequence reads: CASSAGQGIDTQYF. The CDR3 DNA reads TGTGCCAGCAGCGCTGGACAGGGGATAGATACGCAGTATTTT.

For this clonotype: A read error may be the cause here, since a much bigger clone is one base away. CDR3 residues: CTSSFRGNYGYTF. In DNA form, the CDR3 reads TGTACCAGCAGTTTCAGGGGTAACTATGGCTACACCTTC. The gene calls are TRBV12-3 or TRBV12-4 and TRBJ1-2; a possible D gene is TRBD1 (6 bases). The CDR3 is made up of 13 amino acids.

This clonotype occurred many times. This sequence joins TRBV12-3 or TRBV12-4 and TRBJ2-2; 7 nucleotides match TRBD1. Losses at the gene ends were 6 bases for V and 3 bases for J; bases not matched to a gene: 4. The CDR3 sequence is 14 residues long. The CDR3 region has the DNA TGTGCCAGCAGCGCGACAGGGTACACCGGGGAGCTGTTTTTT. Translating it yields CASSATGYTGELFF.

This clonotype has a handful of counts. The V and J genes are TRBV12-3 or TRBV12-4 and TRBJ2-2; D remains unclear. This CDR3 region has 19 residues. V lost 6 bases and J 0 bases, leaving 23 bases between the germline ends. CDR3 in DNA: TGTGCCAGCAGCCGCCGTCGAGGCGTAGTAATGGCGAACACCGGGGAGCTGTTTTTT. It is translated as CASSRRRGVVMANTGELFF.

This clonotype has only a few counts. The genes are TRBV27 and TRBJ2-2; TRBD2 aligns across 13 bases. The germline gives CDR1 MNHEY, CDR2 SMNVEV (reference sequence). The CDR3 covers 14 residues. J gave up 6 bases and V 8 bases, and 3 bases lay outside the gene matches. CDR3 sequence: CASGTSGISGELFF. The CDR3 region has the DNA TGTGCCAGCGGGACTAGCGGGATATCCGGGGAGCTGTTTTTT.

Many counts were recorded for this clonotype. This chain links TRBV12-3 or TRBV12-4 with TRBJ2-5; 13 bases map to TRBD2. V lost 2 bases and J lost 5; bases outside the gene matches: 5. CDR3 length: 16 amino acids. CDR3 in DNA: TGTGCCAGCAGTTTAAGGACTAGCGGGAGTTGGGAGACCCAGTACTTC. Translating gives CASSLRTSGSWETQYF.

This clonotype was detected ten times or more. The V gene is TRBV20-1, the J gene TRBJ2-3; 15 bases map to TRBD2. The CDR3 runs 16 residues. V gave up 6 bases and J gave up 6 bases; unmatched junction bases: 10. Germline V gives CDR1 DFQATT, CDR2 SNEGSKA (reference sequence). CDR3 nucleotide sequence: TGCAGTGCCAACCGGGGACTAGCGGGAGGAGGGGATACGCAGTATTTT. Translation gives CSANRGLAGGGDTQYF.

This clonotype was observed many times. This rearrangement joins TRBV4-2 to TRBJ2-1; D is unresolved. The germline V gene has CDR1 LGHNA and CDR2 YNFKEQ. The CDR3 spans 16 residues. Trimming took 0 bases from V and 0 from J, leaving 9 bases between them. The CDR3 spells CASSQDLGSSYNEQFF. DNA for the CDR3: TGTGCCAGCAGCCAAGATCTCGGTAGCTCCTACAATGAGCAGTTCTTC.

CDR3 coding DNA: TGCAGTGCTAGAGATGGAAGGCGGGGGGATTACAATGAGCAGTTCTTC. Encoded protein: CSARDGRRGDYNEQFF. The genes are TRBV20-1 and TRBJ2-1; 8 nucleotides line up with TRBD2. The CDR3 totals 16 residues. V shed 0 bases and J 4 bases; nucleotides not matched to a gene: 8. The V gene's germline CDR1 is DFQATT and CDR2 SNEGSKA (reference sequence).